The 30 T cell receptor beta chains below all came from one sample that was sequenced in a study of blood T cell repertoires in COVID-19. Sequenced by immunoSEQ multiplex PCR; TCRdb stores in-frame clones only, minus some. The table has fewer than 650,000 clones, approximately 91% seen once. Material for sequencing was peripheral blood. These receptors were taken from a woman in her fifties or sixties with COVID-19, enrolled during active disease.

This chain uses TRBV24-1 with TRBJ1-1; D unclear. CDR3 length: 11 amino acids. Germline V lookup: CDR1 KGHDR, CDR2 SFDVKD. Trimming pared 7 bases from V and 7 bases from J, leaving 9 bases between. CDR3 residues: CATSRDFEAFF. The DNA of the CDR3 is TGTGCCACCAGCCGAGACTTTGAAGCTTTCTTT.

The CDR3 loop is CASSAGRGGANEQFF. The CDR3 nucleotides read TGTGCCAGCAGTGCGGGCCGCGGGGGGGCCAATGAGCAGTTCTTC. This chain connects TRBV2 to TRBJ2-1; 9 bases fit TRBD2. There are 15 residues in the CDR3. Germline CDR1 and CDR2: SNHLY and FYNNEI. J was trimmed by 6 bases and V by 4 bases; bases with no gene match: 7.

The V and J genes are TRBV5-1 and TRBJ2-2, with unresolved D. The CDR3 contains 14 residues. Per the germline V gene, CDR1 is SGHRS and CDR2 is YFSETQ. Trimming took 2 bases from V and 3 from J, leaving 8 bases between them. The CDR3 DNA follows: TGCGCCAGCAGCTTACAGTCAGACACCGGGGAGCTGTTTTTT. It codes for CASSLQSDTGELFF.

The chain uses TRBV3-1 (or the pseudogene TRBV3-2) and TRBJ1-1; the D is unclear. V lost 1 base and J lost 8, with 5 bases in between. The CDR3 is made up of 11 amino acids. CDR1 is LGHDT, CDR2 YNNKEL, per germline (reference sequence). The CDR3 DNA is TGTGCCAGCAGCCAAGGGGAGGAAGCTTTCTTT. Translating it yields CASSQGEEAFF.

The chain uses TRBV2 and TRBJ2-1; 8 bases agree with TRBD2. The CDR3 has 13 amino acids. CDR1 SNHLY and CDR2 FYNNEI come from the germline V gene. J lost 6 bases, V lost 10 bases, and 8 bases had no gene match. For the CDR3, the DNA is TGTGCCATTCCGGGACTAGGGGGCAATGAGCAGTTCTTC. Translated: CAIPGLGGNEQFF. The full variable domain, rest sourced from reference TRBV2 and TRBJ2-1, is EPEVTQTPSHQVTQMGQEVILRCVPISNHLYFYWYRQILGQKVEFLVSFYNNEISEKSEIFDDQFSVERPDGSNFTLKIRSTKLEDSAMYFCAIPGLGGNEQFFGPGTRLTVL.

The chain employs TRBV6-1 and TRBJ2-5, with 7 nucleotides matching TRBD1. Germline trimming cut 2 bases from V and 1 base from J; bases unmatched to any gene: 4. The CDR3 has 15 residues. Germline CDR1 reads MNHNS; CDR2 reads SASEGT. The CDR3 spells CASSEPGTAQETQYF. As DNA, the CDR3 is TGTGCCAGCAGTGAACCTGGGACAGCCCAAGAGACCCAGTACTTC.

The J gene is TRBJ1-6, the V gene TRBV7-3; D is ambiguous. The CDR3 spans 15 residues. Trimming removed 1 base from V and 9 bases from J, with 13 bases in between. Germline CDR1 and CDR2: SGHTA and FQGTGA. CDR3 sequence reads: CASSLSAIAGSPLHF. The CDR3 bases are TGTGCCAGCAGCTTAAGTGCGATAGCGGGTTCACCCCTCCACTTT.

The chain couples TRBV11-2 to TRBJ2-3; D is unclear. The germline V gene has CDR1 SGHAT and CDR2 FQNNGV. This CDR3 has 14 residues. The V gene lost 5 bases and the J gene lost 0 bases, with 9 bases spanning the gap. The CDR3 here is CASSPETSTDTQYF. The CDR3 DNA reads TGTGCCAGCAGCCCGGAGACCAGCACAGATACGCAGTATTTT.

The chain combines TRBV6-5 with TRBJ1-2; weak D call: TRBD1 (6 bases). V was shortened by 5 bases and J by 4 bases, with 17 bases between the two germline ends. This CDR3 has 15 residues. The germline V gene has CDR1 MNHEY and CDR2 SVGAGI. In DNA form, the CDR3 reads TGTGCCAGCAGTCGTACAGGGCTAACCGGCTATGGCTACACCTTC. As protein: CASSRTGLTGYGYTF.

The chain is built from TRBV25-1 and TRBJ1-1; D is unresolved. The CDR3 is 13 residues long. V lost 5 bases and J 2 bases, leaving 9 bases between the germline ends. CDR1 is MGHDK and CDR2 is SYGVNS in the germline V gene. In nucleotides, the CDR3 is TGTGCCAGCAGTTTGACACAAAACACTGAAGCTTTCTTT. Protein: CASSLTQNTEAFF.

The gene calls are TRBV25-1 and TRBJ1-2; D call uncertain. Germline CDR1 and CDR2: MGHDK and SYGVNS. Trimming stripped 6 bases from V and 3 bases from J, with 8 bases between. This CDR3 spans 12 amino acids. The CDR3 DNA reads TGTGCCAGCAGGTCGGGTGACTATGGCTACACCTTC. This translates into CASRSGDYGYTF.

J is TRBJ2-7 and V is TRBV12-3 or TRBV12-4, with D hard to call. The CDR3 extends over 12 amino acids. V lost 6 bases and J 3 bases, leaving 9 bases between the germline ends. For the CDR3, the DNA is TGTGCCAGCAGCAACTACAACTACGAGCAGTACTTC. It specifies CASSNYNYEQYF.

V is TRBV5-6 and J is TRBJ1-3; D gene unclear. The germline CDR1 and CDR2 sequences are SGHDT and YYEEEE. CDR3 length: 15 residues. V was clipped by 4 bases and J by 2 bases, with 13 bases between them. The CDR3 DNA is TGTGCCAGCAGCCTTGGACTCCCCCCTGGAAACACCATATATTTT. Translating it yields CASSLGLPPGNTIYF.

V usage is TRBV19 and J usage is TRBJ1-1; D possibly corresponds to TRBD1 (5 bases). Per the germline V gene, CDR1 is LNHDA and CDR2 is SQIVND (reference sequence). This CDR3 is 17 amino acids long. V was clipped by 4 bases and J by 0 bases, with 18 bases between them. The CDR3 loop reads CASSNPTTAYMNTEAFF. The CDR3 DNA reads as TGTGCCAGTAGTAACCCTACGACAGCCTACATGAACACTGAAGCTTTCTTT.

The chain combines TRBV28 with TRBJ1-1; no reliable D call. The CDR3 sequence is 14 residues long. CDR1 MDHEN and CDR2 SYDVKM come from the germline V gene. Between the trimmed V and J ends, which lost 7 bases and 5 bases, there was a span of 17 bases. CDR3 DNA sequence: TGTGCCAGCAAGGAGAGGAGCCTCGTTACTGAAGCTTTCTTT. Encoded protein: CASKERSLVTEAFF.

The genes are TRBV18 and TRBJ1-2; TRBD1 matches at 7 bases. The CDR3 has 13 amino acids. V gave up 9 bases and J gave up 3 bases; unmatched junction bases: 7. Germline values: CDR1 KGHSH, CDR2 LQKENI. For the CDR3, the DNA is TGTGCCAGTAGCCAGGGGGAGGACTATGGCTACACCTTC. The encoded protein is CASSQGEDYGYTF.

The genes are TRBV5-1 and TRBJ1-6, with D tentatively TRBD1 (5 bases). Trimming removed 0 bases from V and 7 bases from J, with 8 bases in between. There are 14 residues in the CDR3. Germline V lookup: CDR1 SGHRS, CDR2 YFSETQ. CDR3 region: CASSLDRPNSPLHF. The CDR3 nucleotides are TGCGCCAGCAGCTTGGACAGGCCCAATTCACCCCTCCACTTT.

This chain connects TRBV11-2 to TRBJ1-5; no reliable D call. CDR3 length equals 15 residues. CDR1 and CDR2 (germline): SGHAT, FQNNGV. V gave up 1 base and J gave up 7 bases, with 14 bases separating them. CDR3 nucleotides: TGTGCCAGCAGCTTAGGCCGGACGGGAGGGCAGCCCCAGCATTTT. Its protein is CASSLGRTGGQPQHF.

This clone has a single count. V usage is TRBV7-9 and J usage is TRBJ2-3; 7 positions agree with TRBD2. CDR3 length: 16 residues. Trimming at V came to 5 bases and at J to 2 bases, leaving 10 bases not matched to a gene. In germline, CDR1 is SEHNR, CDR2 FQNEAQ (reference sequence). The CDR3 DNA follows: TGTGCCAGCAGCCCGCCCCGGGCGGGGGTCACAGATACGCAGTATTTT. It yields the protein CASSPPRAGVTDTQYF.

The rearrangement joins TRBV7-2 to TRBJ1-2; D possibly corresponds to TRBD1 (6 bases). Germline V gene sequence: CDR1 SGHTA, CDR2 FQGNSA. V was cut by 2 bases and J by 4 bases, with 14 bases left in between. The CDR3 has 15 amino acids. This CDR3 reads CASSLQGNGAYGYTF. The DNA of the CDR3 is TGTGCCAGCAGCTTACAGGGGAATGGGGCCTATGGCTACACCTTC.

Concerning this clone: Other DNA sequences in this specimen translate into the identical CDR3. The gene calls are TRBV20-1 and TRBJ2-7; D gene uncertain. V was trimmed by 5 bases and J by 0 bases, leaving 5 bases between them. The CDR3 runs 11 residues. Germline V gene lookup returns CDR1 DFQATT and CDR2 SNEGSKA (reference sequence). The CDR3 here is CSASSSYEQYF. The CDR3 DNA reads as TGCAGTGCTTCTAGCTCCTACGAGCAGTACTTC.

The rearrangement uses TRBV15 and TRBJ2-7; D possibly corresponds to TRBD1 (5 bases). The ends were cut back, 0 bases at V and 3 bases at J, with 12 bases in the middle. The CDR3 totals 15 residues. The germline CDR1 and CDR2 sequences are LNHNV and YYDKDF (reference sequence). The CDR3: CATSRDQGRDYEQYF. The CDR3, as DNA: TGTGCCACCAGCAGAGATCAGGGCAGGGACTACGAGCAGTACTTC.

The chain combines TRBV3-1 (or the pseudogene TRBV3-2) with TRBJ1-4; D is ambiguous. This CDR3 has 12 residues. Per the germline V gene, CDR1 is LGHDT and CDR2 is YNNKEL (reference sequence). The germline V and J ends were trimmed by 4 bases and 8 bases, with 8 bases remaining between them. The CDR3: CASSLLAEKLFF. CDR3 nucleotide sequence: TGTGCCAGCAGCCTTCTAGCGGAAAAACTGTTTTTT.

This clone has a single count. CDR3 protein: CASSDRGRDGEKLFF. CDR3 DNA: TGTGCCAGCAGTGACAGGGGCAGGGACGGTGAAAAACTGTTTTTT. The chain employs TRBV6-6 and TRBJ1-4, with TRBD1 identical over 8 bases. Trimming at V came to 5 bases and at J to 7 bases, leaving 9 bases not matched to a gene. The CDR3 sequence is 15 residues long. Germline V gene data show CDR1 as MNHNY and CDR2 as SVGAGI (reference sequence).

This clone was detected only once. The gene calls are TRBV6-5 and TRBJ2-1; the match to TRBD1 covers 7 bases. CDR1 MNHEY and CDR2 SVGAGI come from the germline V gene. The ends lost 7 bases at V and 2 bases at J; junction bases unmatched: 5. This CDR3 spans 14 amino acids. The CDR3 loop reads CASNRGGAYNEQFF. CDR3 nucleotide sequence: TGTGCCAGCAACCGAGGGGGCGCCTACAATGAGCAGTTCTTC.

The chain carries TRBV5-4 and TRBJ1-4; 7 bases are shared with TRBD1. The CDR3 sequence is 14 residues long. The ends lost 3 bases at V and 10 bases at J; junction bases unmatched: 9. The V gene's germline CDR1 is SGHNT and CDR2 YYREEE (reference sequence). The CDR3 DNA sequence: TGTGCCAGCAGCTATAACCGGGACAGCGGAAAACTGTTTTTT. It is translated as CASSYNRDSGKLFF.

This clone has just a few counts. The CDR3 loop is CASRFQGRGGEQFF. CDR3 bases: TGTGCCAGCAGGTTTCAAGGGCGGGGAGGTGAGCAGTTCTTC. This sequence joins TRBV28 and TRBJ2-1; D is possibly TRBD2 (6 bases). Germline V gives CDR1 MDHEN, CDR2 SYDVKM. V lost 6 bases to trimming and J lost 9 bases, with 18 bases between them. CDR3 size: 14 residues. Complete variable domain (other parts from reference TRBV28 and TRBJ2-1): DVKVTQSSRYLVKRTGEKVFLECVQDMDHENMFWYRQDPGLGLRLIYFSYDVKMKEKGDIPEGYSVSREKKERFSLILESASTNQTSMYLCASRFQGRGGEQFFGPGTRLTVL.

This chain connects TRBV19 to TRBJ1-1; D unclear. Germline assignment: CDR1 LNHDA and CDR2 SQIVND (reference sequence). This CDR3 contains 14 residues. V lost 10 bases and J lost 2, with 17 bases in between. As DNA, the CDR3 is TGTGCCACATCACCTAACCTCGCCAACACTGAAGCTTTCTTT. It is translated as CATSPNLANTEAFF.

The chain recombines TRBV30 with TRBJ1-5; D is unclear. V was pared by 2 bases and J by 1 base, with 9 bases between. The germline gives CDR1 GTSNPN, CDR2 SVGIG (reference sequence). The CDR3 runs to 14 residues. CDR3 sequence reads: CAWSPGLSNQPQHF. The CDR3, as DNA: TGTGCCTGGAGTCCGGGTCTGAGCAATCAGCCCCAGCATTTT.

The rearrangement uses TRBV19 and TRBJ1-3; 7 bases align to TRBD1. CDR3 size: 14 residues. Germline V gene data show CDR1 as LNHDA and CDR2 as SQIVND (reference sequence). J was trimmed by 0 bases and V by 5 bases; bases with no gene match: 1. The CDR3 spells CASSRDSSGNTIYF. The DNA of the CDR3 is TGTGCCAGTAGTCGGGACAGCTCTGGAAACACCATATATTTT.